Listed below are T cell receptor beta chains from one sample, sequenced in a study of blood T cell repertoires in COVID-19. The repertoire was sequenced with immunoSEQ multiplex PCR; TCRdb's copy has only in-frame clones and lacks some. The top ten hold 3% to 3.5% of the sample, which has about 160,000 clones, roughly 85% seen once. The source material was peripheral blood. The source is a human donor with acute or convalescent COVID-19. The donor label of this sample is uncertain. Both conserved end residues are trimmed from each CDR3. Fields, in order: clone size, J gene, V gene, CDR3 protein. The size of a clone is reported for some rows only, either as once, few or many, or as a class for expanded clones.

once TRBJ1-3 TRBV5-1 ASSLYTGNTIY
once TRBJ1-1 TRBV5-4 ASSLEGGRAYEAF
. TRBJ2-1 TRBV30 AWSVRVDNEQF
. TRBJ1-4 TRBV29-1 SVERAGNEKLF
. TRBJ1-5 TRBV19 ASSISGQGLQPQH
. TRBJ2-5 TRBV12-3/TRBV12-4 ASSLTGWKTQY
. TRBJ1-1 TRBV10-3 AISEGQGTEAF
. TRBJ2-3 TRBV19 ASSMGRLAGGRTPTADTQY
. TRBJ1-2 TRBV21-1 ASSKRGSQGPRHGYT
. TRBJ2-4 TRBV5-5 ASSPTVAKNIQY
. TRBJ1-5 TRBV10-3 AISEQNSNQPQH
. TRBJ2-3 TRBV7-2 ASSARLGGTDTQY
. TRBJ2-1 TRBV5-1 ASSRGGSSYNEQF
. TRBJ2-2 TRBV11-2 ASSLDLRDSTGELF
. TRBJ1-6 TRBV7-2 ASSLVEGKGSPLH
. TRBJ1-4 TRBV5-1 ASSLGGLGEKLF
. TRBJ1-2 TRBV12-3/TRBV12-4 ASSLWGDYGYT
. TRBJ2-7 TRBV7-9 ASSLAAGYYEQY
. TRBJ2-1 TRBV7-3 ASSLTLARTGSSYNEQF
. TRBJ2-3 TRBV7-3 ASSRPRDTQY
. TRBJ2-3 TRBV4-1 ASSQDGLAETDTQY
. TRBJ1-6 TRBV4-1 ASSQDRSRDTRWPLH
. TRBJ2-1 TRBV9 ASSPRGGAGGNEQF
. TRBJ1-4 TRBV28 ASSSPRGNLNEKLF
once TRBJ2-7 TRBV4-1 ASSQFLGARDEQY
. TRBJ1-5 TRBV19 ASSITQGINQPQH
. TRBJ1-2 TRBV27 ASSDGGQNYGYT
once TRBJ1-5 TRBV19 ASTRGLDRVHQPQH
. TRBJ2-2 TRBV7-2 ASSLDSSSNTGELF
. TRBJ2-1 TRBV27 ASSLGLINEQF
. TRBJ2-7 TRBV28 ASSPPPTGSYEQY
. TRBJ2-2 TRBV5-4 ASSLGQGADGELF
. TRBJ1-5 TRBV6-2/TRBV6-3 ASSYNRGGTGSNQPQH
. TRBJ1-2 TRBV4-3 ASKRGPNYGYT
. TRBJ1-1 TRBV5-1 ASSVPTGDITEAF
few TRBJ2-7 TRBV11-1 ASSPRGSRNEQY
. TRBJ2-5 TRBV5-1 ASSLGGTGDVTQY
. TRBJ1-1 TRBV6-5 ASSPFGGVNTEAF
once TRBJ2-5 TRBV7-2 ASSPGLYQETQY
. TRBJ2-7 TRBV9 ASSVVGTKGTEQY
. TRBJ2-5 TRBV5-1 ASSLVGVFQETQY
. TRBJ2-7 TRBV9 ASSGQGALSYEQY
once TRBJ1-2 TRBV7-2 ASSTNWGGYGYT
. TRBJ2-7 TRBV5-1 ASSLGGTGPYEQY
. TRBJ1-1 TRBV5-1 ASSLSSRDRGTEAF
. TRBJ1-1 TRBV7-2 ASSLQGLRTEAF
once TRBJ2-2 TRBV30 AWSSVPSAGAGELF
. TRBJ1-2 TRBV4-3 ASSHQQGRSLGGYT
. TRBJ2-2 TRBV9 ASSVRAAGELF
. TRBJ1-5 TRBV3-1/TRBV3-2 ASSPTESDQPQH
few TRBJ1-1 TRBV5-4 ASSLVNTEAF